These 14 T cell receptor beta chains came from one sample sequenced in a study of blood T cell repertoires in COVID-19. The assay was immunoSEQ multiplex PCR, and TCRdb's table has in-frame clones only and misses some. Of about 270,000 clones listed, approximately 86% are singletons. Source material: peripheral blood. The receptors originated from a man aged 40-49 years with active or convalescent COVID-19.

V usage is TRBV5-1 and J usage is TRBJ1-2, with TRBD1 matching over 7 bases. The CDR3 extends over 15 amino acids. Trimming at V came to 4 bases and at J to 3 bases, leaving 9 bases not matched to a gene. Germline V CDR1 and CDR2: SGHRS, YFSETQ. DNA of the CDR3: TGCGCCAGCAGCATCTCGACAGGGAGAGACTATGGCTACACCTTC. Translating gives CASSISTGRDYGYTF.

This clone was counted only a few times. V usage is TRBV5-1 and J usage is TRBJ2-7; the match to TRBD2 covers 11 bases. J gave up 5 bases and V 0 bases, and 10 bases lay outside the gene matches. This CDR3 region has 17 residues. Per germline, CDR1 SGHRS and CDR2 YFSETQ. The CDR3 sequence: CASSLVVAGGPGNEQYF. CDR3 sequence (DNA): TGCGCCAGCAGCTTGGTAGTAGCGGGAGGGCCGGGGAACGAGCAGTACTTC.

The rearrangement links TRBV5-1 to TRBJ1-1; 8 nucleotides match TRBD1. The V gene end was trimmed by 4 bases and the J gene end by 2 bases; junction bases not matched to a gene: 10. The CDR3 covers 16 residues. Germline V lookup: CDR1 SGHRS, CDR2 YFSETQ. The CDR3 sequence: CASSLQYGQGNTEAFF. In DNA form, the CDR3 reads TGCGCCAGCAGCCTCCAATACGGACAGGGTAACACTGAAGCTTTCTTT.

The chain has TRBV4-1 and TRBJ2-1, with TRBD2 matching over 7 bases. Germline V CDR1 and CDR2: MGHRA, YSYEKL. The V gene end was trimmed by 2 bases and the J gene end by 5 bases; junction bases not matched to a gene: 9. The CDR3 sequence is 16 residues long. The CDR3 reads CASSQPGGSRNNEQFF. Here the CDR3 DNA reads TGCGCCAGCAGCCAACCCGGCGGGAGTCGCAACAATGAGCAGTTCTTC.

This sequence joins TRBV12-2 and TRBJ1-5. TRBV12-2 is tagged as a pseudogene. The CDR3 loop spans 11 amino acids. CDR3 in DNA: TGTGCAAGTCGCACTCGTCAGCCCCAGCATTTT. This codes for CASRTRQPQHF.

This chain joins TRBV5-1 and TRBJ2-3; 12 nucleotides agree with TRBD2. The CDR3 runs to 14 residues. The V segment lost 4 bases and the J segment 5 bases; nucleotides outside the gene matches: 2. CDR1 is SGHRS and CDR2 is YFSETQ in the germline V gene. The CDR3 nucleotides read TGCGCCAGCAGCCCGACTAGCGGGAGAGATACGCAGTATTTT. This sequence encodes CASSPTSGRDTQYF.

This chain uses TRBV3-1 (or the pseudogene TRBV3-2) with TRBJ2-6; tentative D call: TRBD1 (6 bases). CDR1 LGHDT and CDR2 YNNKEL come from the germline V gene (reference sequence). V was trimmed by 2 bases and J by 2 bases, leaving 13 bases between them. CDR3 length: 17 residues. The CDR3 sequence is CASSQPLAGAGANVLTF. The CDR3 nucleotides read TGTGCCAGCAGCCAACCCCTAGCAGGGGCTGGGGCCAACGTCCTGACTTTC.

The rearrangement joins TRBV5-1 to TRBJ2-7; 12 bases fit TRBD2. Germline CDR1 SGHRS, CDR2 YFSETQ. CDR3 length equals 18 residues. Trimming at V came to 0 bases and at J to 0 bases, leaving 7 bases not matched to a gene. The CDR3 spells CASSLVSGGLAGSYEQYF. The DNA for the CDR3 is TGCGCCAGCAGCTTGGTATCGGGGGGACTAGCGGGCTCCTACGAGCAGTACTTC.

In nucleotides, the CDR3 is TGCAGCGTTGATGATGGACAGGGGCGGTTGACTAATGAAAAACTGTTTTTT. It codes for CSVDDGQGRLTNEKLFF. This rearrangement joins TRBV29-1 to TRBJ1-4; 9 bases align to TRBD1. CDR1 is SQVTM and CDR2 is ANQGSEA in the germline V gene. Unmatched junction bases numbered 10, after V lost 3 bases and J lost 2 bases. The CDR3 consists of 17 residues.

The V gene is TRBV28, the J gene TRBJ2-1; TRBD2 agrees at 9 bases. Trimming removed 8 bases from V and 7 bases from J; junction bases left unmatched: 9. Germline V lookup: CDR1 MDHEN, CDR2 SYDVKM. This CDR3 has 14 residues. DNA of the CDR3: TGTGCCAGCCGATCGGCGGGAGGGTGGAATGAGCAGTTCTTC. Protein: CASRSAGGWNEQFF. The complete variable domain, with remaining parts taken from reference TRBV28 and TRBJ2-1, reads DVKVTQSSRYLVKRTGEKVFLECVQDMDHENMFWYRQDPGLGLRLIYFSYDVKMKEKGDIPEGYSVSREKKERFSLILESASTNQTSMYLCASRSAGGWNEQFFGPGTRLTVL.

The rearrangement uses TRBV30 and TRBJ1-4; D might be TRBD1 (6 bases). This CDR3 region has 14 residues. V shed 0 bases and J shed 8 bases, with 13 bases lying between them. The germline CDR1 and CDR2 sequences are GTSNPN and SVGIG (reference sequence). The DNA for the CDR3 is TGTGCCTGGAGTGTACGGGTTAGGGGGGAAAAACTGTTTTTT. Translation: CAWSVRVRGEKLFF. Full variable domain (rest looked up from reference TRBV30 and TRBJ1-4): SQTIHQWPATLVQPVGSPLSLECTVEGTSNPNLYWYRQAAGRGLQLLFYSVGIGQISSEVPQNLSASRPQDRQFILSSKKLLLSDSGFYLCAWSVRVRGEKLFFGSGTQLSVL.

CDR3: CASSPRLAGQETQYF. CDR3 bases: TGTGCCAGCAGCCCACGACTAGCGGGGCAAGAGACCCAGTACTTC. V gene TRBV5-4 combines with J gene TRBJ2-5, with 11 bases identical to TRBD2. CDR1 SGHNT and CDR2 YYREEE come from the germline V gene (reference sequence). V shed 4 bases, J shed 2 bases, and the junction held 4 bases outside the gene matches. This CDR3 spans 15 amino acids.

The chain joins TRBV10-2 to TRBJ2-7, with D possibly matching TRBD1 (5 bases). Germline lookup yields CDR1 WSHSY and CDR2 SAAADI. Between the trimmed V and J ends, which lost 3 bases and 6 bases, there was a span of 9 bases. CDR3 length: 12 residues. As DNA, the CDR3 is TGCGCCAGCAGTGAAGTGCAGGGCGAGCAGTACTTC. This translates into CASSEVQGEQYF.

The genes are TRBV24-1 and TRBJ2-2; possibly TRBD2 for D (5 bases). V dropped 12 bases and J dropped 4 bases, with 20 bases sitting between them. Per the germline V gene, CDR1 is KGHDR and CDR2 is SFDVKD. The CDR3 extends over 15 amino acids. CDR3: CALDPQRSFTGELFF. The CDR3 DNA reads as TGTGCCCTCGACCCCCAGCGGTCTTTCACCGGGGAGCTGTTTTTT.